Following are 14 T cell receptor beta chains from one sample sequenced in a study of blood T cell repertoires in COVID-19. Clones were read by immunoSEQ multiplex PCR, and TCRdb kept only the in-frame ones, dropping some. The table lists roughly 97,000 clones, 75% to 85% of them singletons. The sequencing input was peripheral blood. All receptors come from a man aged 55 to 69 with acute or convalescent COVID-19.

The chain combines TRBV7-2 with TRBJ2-1; 9 positions match TRBD2. The germline CDR1 and CDR2 sequences are SGHTA and FQGNSA. The CDR3 is made up of 17 amino acids. V was clipped by 2 bases and J by 6 bases; unmatched bases: 11. In nucleotides, the CDR3 is TGTGCCAGCAGCTTAAGGGGCATGGCTAGCGGGACCAATGAGCAGTTCTTC. Encoded protein: CASSLRGMASGTNEQFF.

The V and J genes are TRBV6-4 and TRBJ1-3; TRBD1 aligns across 7 bases. Germline lookup yields CDR1 MRHNA and CDR2 SNTAGT. This CDR3 has 19 residues. The V segment lost 0 bases and the J segment 0 bases; nucleotides outside the gene matches: 11. CDR3 sequence: CASSDSWDRGALSGNTIYF. CDR3 coding DNA: TGTGCCAGCAGTGACTCGTGGGACAGAGGGGCCCTCTCTGGAAACACCATATATTTT.

The V gene is TRBV19, the J gene TRBJ1-2; 7 bases line up with TRBD1. The V and J ends lost 3 bases and 4 bases, in that order; junction bases with no gene match: 8. Germline CDR1 and CDR2: LNHDA and SQIVND (reference sequence). The CDR3 consists of 15 residues. The CDR3 DNA sequence: TGTGCCAGTAGTATCCTCCCGGGACAGAGCTATGGCTACACCTTC. Translated: CASSILPGQSYGYTF.

This chain connects TRBV19 to TRBJ2-1, with 15 bases matching TRBD2. CDR1 and CDR2 from the germline V gene are LNHDA and SQIVND (reference sequence). The CDR3 has 18 residues. Germline trimming cut 4 bases from V and 9 bases from J; bases unmatched to any gene: 13. The CDR3 DNA sequence: TGTGCCAGTAGTAGAGGACTAGCGGGAGGGCCTAGAACGGGTGAGCAGTTCTTC. Translating gives CASSRGLAGGPRTGEQFF.

The chain links TRBV5-1 to TRBJ2-3, with D perhaps TRBD2 (6 bases). Germline values: CDR1 SGHRS, CDR2 YFSETQ. V was pared by 0 bases and J by 2 bases, with 10 bases between. This CDR3 is built from 15 residues. The chain's CDR3 is CASSLVGGFTDTQYF. CDR3 sequence (DNA): TGCGCCAGCAGCTTGGTGGGGGGATTCACAGATACGCAGTATTTT.

V usage is TRBV3-1 (or the pseudogene TRBV3-2) and J usage is TRBJ2-1; perhaps TRBD2 as D (7 bases). V dropped 4 bases and J dropped 3 bases, with 16 bases sitting between them. The CDR3 consists of 16 residues. Germline V gene data show CDR1 as LGHDT and CDR2 as YNNKEL (reference sequence). The DNA of the CDR3 is TGTGCCAGCAGCCCTTTAGGGGGGGGTTACTACAATGAGCAGTTCTTC. Protein product: CASSPLGGGYYNEQFF.

The chain combines TRBV3-1 (or the pseudogene TRBV3-2) with TRBJ2-2; 11 positions agree with TRBD1. Trimming took 6 bases from V and 0 from J; bases not matched to a gene: 3. CDR3 size: 16 residues. Germline V gene data show CDR1 as LGHDT and CDR2 as YNNKEL (reference sequence). This chain's CDR3 is CASSRDRGTNTGELFF. DNA for the CDR3: TGTGCCAGCAGTAGGGACAGGGGGACGAACACCGGGGAGCTGTTTTTT.

The chain recombines TRBV7-3 with TRBJ2-1; 13 nucleotides align to TRBD2. The junction had 2 bases not matched to a gene; V was cut back by 4 bases and J by 2 bases. CDR3 length: 16 amino acids. From germline, CDR1 is SGHTA and CDR2 FQGTGA. CDR3 sequence (DNA): TGTGCCAGCAGCTCCACTAGCGGGAGGGCCTACAATGAGCAGTTCTTC. Protein product: CASSSTSGRAYNEQFF.

V and J are TRBV4-1 and TRBJ1-1; a possible D gene is TRBD1 (6 bases). The CDR3 length is 13 residues. Trimming took 3 bases from V and 10 from J, leaving 15 bases between them. CDR1 is MGHRA and CDR2 is YSYEKL in the germline V gene. CDR3: CASSQATGSGAFF. In nucleotides, the CDR3 is TGCGCCAGCAGCCAGGCCACAGGGTCTGGAGCTTTCTTT.

The V and J genes are TRBV7-2 and TRBJ1-1; 11 nucleotides match TRBD1. Germline trimming cut 5 bases from V and 0 bases from J; bases unmatched to any gene: 8. The CDR3 has 17 residues. Germline CDR1 and CDR2: SGHTA and FQGNSA. The CDR3 DNA sequence: TGTGCCAGCAGCGCCCGGGACAGGGGGTTCGTGAACACTGAAGCTTTCTTT. This gives the protein CASSARDRGFVNTEAFF.

The rearrangement joins TRBV6-6 to TRBJ2-7, with D tentatively TRBD2 (6 bases). This CDR3 is 15 amino acids long. V gave up 2 bases and J gave up 7 bases, with 18 bases separating them. Germline V gene lookup returns CDR1 MNHNY and CDR2 SVGAGI (reference sequence). CDR3 coding DNA: TGTGCCAGCAGTTACGCAAAGTCCGGGAGCGGAGAGCAGTACTTC. It translates to CASSYAKSGSGEQYF.

The genes are TRBV3-1 (or the pseudogene TRBV3-2) and TRBJ1-2, with 9 positions matching TRBD1. The germline CDR1 and CDR2 sequences are LGHDT and YNNKEL (reference sequence). Germline trimming cut 6 bases from V and 10 bases from J; bases unmatched to any gene: 9. The CDR3 sequence is 13 residues long. CDR3 sequence reads: CASRSDRGRPYTF. In DNA form, the CDR3 reads TGTGCCAGCAGATCGGACAGGGGAAGGCCCTACACCTTC.

The chain is built from TRBV12-3 or TRBV12-4 and TRBJ2-1; 7 bases align to TRBD1. The CDR3 extends over 13 amino acids. Germline trimming cut 4 bases from V and 7 bases from J; bases unmatched to any gene: 4. DNA of the CDR3: TGTGCCAGCAGTTCGCAGGGGGTGAATGAGCAGTTCTTC. This gives the protein CASSSQGVNEQFF.

The V gene is TRBV3-1 (or the pseudogene TRBV3-2), the J gene TRBJ2-3; the match to TRBD1 covers 9 bases. Per the germline V gene, CDR1 is LGHDT and CDR2 is YNNKEL (reference sequence). V dropped 4 bases and J dropped 2; count of bases not matched to a gene: 4. This CDR3 is built from 15 residues. The CDR3 DNA reads TGTGCCAGCAGCCCGCGGGACAGGGACACAGATACGCAGTATTTT. Translating it yields CASSPRDRDTDTQYF.